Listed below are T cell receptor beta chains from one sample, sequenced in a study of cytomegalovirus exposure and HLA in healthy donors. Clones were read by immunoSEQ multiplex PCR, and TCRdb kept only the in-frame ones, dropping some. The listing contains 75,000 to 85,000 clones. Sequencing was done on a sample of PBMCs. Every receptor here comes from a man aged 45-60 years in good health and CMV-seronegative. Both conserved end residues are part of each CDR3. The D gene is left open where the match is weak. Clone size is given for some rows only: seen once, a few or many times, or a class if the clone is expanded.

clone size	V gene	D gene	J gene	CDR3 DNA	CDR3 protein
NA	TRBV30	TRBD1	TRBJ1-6	TGTGCCTGGAGTGATCATTATACAGGGGGATCCGTAATTTCCTATAATTCACCCCTCCACTTT	CAWSDHYTGGSVISYNSPLHF
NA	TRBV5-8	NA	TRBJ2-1	TGTGCCAGCAGCTTAAAACCGAGTCAGGGGCCTTACAATGAGCAGTTCTTC	CASSLKPSQGPYNEQFF
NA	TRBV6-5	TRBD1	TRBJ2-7	TGTGCCAGCAGCCCCCGGACAGGGCCCTACGAGCAGTACTTC	CASSPRTGPYEQYF
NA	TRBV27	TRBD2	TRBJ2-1	TGTGCCAGCACCGCCATCGGGAGCGGGGGGTACAATGAGCAGTTCTTC	CASTAIGSGGYNEQFF
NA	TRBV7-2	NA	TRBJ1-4	TGTGCCAGCAGCCACTCTAGTGATATGAATGAAAAACTGTTTTTT	CASSHSSDMNEKLFF
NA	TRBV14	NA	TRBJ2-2	TGTGCCAGCAGCCCAGGGTGGGCTGTACGGTCCCTGTTTTTT	CASSPGWAVRSLFF
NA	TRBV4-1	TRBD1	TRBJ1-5	TGCGCCAGCAGCCTGGGGACAGCTACGAATCAGCCCCAGCATTTT	CASSLGTATNQPQHF
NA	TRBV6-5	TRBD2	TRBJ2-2	TGTGCCAGCAGGCAGGGACTAGCTGCGGAGCTGTTTTTT	CASRQGLAAELFF
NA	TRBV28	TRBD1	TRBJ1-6	TGTGCCAGCAGCCTCGACAGGGGGAATTCACCCCTCCACTTT	CASSLDRGNSPLHF
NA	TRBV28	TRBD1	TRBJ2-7	TGTGCCAGCAGTTTTGGGGACAGGGTCGGGAAGCAGTACTTC	CASSFGDRVGKQYF
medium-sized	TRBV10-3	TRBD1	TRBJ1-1	TGTGCCATCAATAGACAGGGATGGAACACTGAAGCTTTCTTT	CAINRQGWNTEAFF
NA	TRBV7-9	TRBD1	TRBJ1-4	TGTGCCAGCAGCTCCGGGACAGTTTCTTCTGAAAAACTGTTTTTT	CASSSGTVSSEKLFF
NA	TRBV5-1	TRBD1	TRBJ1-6	TGCGCCAGCAGCCCGGGGGACAGGGGTGCTTCACCCCTCCACTTT	CASSPGDRGASPLHF
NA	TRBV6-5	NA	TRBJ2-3	TGTGCCAGCAGTTTCTATTCGGGGGGCCCCACAGATACGCAGTATTTT	CASSFYSGGPTDTQYF
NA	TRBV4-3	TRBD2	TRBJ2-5	TGCGCCAGCAGCCAACTTATCGGGGGGGGCCCAGAGACCCAGTACTTC	CASSQLIGGGPETQYF
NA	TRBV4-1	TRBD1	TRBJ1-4	TGCGCCAGCAGCCAAGACCCCGGGACAGGGGGGGAAAAACTGTTTTTT	CASSQDPGTGGEKLFF
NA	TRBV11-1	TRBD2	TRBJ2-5	TGTGCCAGCAGCATTGGGACTAGCGAACAAGAGACCCAGTACTTC	CASSIGTSEQETQYF
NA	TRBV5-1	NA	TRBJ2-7	TGCGCCAGCAGCCCGGTGGGGACATCCTACGAGCAGTACTTC	CASSPVGTSYEQYF
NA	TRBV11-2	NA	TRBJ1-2	TGTGCCAGCAGCTTAGGAACGGATGGCTACACCTTC	CASSLGTDGYTF
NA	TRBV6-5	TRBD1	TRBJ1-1	TGTGCGTCACAGGGGGCGAGAAGGACTGAAGCTTTCTTT	CASQGARRTEAFF
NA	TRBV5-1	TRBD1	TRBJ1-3	TGCGCCAGCAGTCCCGGGACAGGGGCTGGAAACACCATATATTTT	CASSPGTGAGNTIYF